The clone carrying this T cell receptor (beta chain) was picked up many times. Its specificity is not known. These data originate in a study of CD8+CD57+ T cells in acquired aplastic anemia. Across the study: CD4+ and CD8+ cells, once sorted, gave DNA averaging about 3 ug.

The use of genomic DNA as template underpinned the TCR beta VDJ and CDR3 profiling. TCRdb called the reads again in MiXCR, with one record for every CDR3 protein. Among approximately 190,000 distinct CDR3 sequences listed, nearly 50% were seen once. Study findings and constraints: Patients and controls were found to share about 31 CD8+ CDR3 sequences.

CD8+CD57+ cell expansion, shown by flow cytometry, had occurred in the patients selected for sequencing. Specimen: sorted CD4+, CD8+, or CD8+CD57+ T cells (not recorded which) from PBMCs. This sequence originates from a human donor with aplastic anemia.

The CDR3 protein is CASSSISQGPEQYF. Written as DNA, the CDR3 is TGTGCCAGCAGCTCAATATCACAGGGTCCCGAGCAGTACTTC. The chain uses TRBV11-2 and TRBJ2-7; tentatively, D is TRBD1 (6 bases). Germline CDR1 and CDR2: SGHAT and FQNNGV. There are 14 residues in the CDR3. The ends were cut back, 4 bases at V and 6 bases at J, with 16 bases in the middle.